Each of the 5 T cell receptor beta chains below was sequenced from the same sample in a study of blood T cell repertoires in COVID-19. Clones were read by immunoSEQ multiplex PCR, and TCRdb kept only the in-frame ones, dropping some. The top ten hold over 0.85% of the sample, which has tens of thousands of clones, more than 80% seen once. The sample comprised peripheral blood. The source of these receptors is a male donor with active COVID-19.

The chain couples TRBV7-9 to TRBJ2-7; 7 bases agree with TRBD1. The CDR3 is made up of 14 amino acids. Losses at the gene ends were 4 bases for V and 13 bases for J; bases not matched to a gene: 16. The germline CDR1 and CDR2 sequences are SEHNR and FQNEAQ (reference sequence). The CDR3 DNA sequence: TGTGCCAGCAGCTCCCCCGGGACAGCGGCCAACTTATACTTC. Its protein is CASSSPGTAANLYF.

This chain joins TRBV3-1 (or the pseudogene TRBV3-2) and TRBJ1-2, with D perhaps TRBD1 (5 bases). Trimming cost V 0 bases and J 7 bases, with 15 bases left between them. Germline assignment: CDR1 LGHDT and CDR2 YNNKEL (reference sequence). The CDR3 is 15 residues long. The CDR3, as DNA: TGTGCCAGCAGCCAAGATTTAGGGGTATTGGGTGGCTACACCTTC. This sequence encodes CASSQDLGVLGGYTF.

The rearrangement joins TRBV11-3 to TRBJ2-3, with 7 positions matching TRBD1. The V gene's germline CDR1 is SGHNT and CDR2 YENEEA. The CDR3 extends over 15 amino acids. V was pared by 4 bases and J by 5 bases, with 9 bases of the junction left unmatched. CDR3: CASSSDRALKDTQYF. The DNA for the CDR3 is TGTGCCAGCAGCTCTGACAGGGCGCTTAAAGATACGCAGTATTTT. Combining the CDR3 with reference TRBV11-3 and TRBJ2-3 gives the whole variable domain EAGVVQSPRYKIIEKKQPVAFWCNPISGHNTLYWYLQNLGQGPELLIRYENEEAVDDSQLPKDRFSAERLKGVDSTLKIQPAELGDSAVYLCASSSDRALKDTQYFGPGTRLTVL.

The chain recombines TRBV4-3 with TRBJ1-6; D unresolved. Germline lookup yields CDR1 LGHNA and CDR2 YSLEER. Trimming took off 0 bases at V and 7 bases at J, with 10 bases between the two ends. This CDR3 contains 15 residues. The CDR3 region has the DNA TGCGCCAGCAGCCAAGAAGCCAGGAACAATTCACCCCTCCACTTT. Translated, it gives CASSQEARNNSPLHF.

The CDR3, as DNA: TGCAGCGTCCGAGACAGCTTGAACACTGAAGCTTTCTTT. Residues: CSVRDSLNTEAFF. The rearrangement joins TRBV29-1 to TRBJ1-1, with D possibly matching TRBD1 (5 bases). V dropped 6 bases and J dropped 0 bases, with 11 bases sitting between them. The CDR3 length is 13 residues. Germline lookup yields CDR1 SQVTM and CDR2 ANQGSEA.